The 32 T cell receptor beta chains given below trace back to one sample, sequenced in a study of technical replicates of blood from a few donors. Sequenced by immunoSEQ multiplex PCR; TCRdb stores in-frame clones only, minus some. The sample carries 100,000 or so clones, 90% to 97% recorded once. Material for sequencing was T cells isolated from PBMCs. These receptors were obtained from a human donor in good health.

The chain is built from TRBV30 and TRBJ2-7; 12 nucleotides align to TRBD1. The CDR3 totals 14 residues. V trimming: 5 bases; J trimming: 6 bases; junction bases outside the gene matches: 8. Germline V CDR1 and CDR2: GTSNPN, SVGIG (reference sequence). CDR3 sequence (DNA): TGTGCCTGGGCCCCCGGGACAGGGGGCCCCGAGCAGTACTTC. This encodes CAWAPGTGGPEQYF.

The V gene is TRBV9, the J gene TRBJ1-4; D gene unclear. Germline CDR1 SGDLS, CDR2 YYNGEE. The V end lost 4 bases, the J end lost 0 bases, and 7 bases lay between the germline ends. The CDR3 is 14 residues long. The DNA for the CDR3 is TGTGCCAGCAGCAAACACGCAACTAATGAAAAACTGTTTTTT. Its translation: CASSKHATNEKLFF.

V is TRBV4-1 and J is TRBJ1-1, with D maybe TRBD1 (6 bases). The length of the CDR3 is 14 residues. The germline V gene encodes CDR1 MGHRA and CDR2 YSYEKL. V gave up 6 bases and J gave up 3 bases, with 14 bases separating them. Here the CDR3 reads CASSRQEWDTEAFF. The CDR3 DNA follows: TGCGCCAGCAGTCGACAGGAATGGGACACTGAAGCTTTCTTT.

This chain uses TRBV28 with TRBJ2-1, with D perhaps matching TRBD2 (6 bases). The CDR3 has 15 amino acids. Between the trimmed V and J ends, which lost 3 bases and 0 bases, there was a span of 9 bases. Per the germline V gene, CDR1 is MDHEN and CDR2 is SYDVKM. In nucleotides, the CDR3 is TGTGCCAGCAGTTTCATCGGGGGCTCCTACAATGAGCAGTTCTTC. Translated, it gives CASSFIGGSYNEQFF.

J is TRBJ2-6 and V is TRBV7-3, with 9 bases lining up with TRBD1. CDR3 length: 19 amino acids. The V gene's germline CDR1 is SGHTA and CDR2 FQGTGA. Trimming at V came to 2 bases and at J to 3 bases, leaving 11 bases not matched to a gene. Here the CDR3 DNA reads TGTGCCAGCAGCTTAGAGGGGGGAGGGACAGGGTATGGGGCCAACGTCCTGACTTTC. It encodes CASSLEGGGTGYGANVLTF.

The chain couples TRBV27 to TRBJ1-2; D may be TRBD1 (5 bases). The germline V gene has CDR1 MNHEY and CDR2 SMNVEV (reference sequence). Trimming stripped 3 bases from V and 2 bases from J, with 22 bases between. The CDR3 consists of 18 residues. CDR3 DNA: TGTGCCAGCAGTTTGGTCCCCCCGGGGGGTGGAGTAAACTATGGCTACACCTTC. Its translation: CASSLVPPGGGVNYGYTF.

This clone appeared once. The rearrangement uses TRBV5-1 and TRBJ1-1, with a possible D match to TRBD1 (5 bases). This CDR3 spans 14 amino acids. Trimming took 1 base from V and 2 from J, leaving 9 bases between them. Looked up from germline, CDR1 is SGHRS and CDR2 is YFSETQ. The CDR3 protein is CASSLSTGNTEAFF. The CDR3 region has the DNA TGCGCCAGCAGCTTGAGTACAGGAAACACTGAAGCTTTCTTT.

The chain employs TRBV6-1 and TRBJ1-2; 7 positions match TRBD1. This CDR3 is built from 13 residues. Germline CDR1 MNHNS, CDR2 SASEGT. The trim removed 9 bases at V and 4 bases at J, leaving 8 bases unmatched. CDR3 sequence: CASRQGSFYGYTF. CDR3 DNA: TGTGCCAGTAGACAGGGCTCATTCTATGGCTACACCTTC.

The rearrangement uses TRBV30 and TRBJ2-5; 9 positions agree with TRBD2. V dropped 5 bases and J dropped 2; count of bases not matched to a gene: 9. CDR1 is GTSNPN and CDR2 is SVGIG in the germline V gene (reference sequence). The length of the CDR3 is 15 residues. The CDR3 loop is CAWGFSGRGQETQYF. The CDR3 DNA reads TGTGCCTGGGGGTTTAGCGGGAGAGGGCAAGAGACCCAGTACTTC.

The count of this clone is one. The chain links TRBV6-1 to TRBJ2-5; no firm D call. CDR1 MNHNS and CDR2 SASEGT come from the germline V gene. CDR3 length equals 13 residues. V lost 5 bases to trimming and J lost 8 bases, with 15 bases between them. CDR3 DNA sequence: TGTGCCAGCAGTACCCCCCTGGCACCTACCCAGTACTTC. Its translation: CASSTPLAPTQYF.

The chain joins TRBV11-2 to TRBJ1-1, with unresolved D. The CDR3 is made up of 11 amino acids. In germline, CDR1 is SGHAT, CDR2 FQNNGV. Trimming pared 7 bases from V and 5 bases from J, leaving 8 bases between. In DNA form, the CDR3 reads TGTGCCAGCACCCAGGAAACTGAAGCTTTCTTT. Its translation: CASTQETEAFF.

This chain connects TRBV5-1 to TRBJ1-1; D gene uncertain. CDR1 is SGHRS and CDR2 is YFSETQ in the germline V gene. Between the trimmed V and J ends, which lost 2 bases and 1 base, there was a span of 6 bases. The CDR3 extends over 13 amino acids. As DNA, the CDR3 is TGCGCCAGCAGCTTCGAGGGGAACACTGAAGCTTTCTTT. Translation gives CASSFEGNTEAFF.

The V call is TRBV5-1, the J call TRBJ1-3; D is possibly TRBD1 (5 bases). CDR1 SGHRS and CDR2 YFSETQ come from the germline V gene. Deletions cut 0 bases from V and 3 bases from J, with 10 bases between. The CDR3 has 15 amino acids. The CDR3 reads CASSLDGGSGNTIYF. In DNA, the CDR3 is TGCGCCAGCAGCTTGGATGGGGGGAGTGGAAACACCATATATTTT.

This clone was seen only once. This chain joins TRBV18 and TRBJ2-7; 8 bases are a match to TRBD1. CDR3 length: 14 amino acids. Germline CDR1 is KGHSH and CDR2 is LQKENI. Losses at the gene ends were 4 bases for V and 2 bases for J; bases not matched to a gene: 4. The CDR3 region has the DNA TGTGCCAGCTCACTGGGACAGGTACCCTACGAGCAGTACTTC. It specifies CASSLGQVPYEQYF. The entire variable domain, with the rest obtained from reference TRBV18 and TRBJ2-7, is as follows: NAGVMQNPRHLVRRRGQEARLRCSPMKGHSHVYWYRQLPEEGLKFMVYLQKENIIDESGMPKERFSAEFPKEGPSILRIQQVVRGDSAAYFCASSLGQVPYEQYFGPGTRLTVT.

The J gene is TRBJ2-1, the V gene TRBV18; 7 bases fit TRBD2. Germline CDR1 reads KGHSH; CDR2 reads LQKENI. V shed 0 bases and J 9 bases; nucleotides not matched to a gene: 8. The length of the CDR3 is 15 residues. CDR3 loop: CASSPPGRREGEQFF. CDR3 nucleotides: TGTGCCAGCTCACCACCCGGGAGGAGGGAGGGTGAGCAGTTCTTC.

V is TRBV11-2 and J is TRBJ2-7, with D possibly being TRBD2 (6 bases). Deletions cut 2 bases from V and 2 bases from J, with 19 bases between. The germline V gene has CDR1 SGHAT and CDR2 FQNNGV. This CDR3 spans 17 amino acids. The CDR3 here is CASSLLFTGTPTYEQYF. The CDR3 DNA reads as TGTGCCAGCAGCTTACTTTTTACCGGGACTCCGACCTACGAGCAGTACTTC. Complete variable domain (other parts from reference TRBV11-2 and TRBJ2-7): EAGVAQSPRYKIIEKRQSVAFWCNPISGHATLYWYQQILGQGPKLLIQFQNNGVVDDSQLPKDRFSAERLKGVDSTLKIQPAKLEDSAVYLCASSLLFTGTPTYEQYFGPGTRLTVT.

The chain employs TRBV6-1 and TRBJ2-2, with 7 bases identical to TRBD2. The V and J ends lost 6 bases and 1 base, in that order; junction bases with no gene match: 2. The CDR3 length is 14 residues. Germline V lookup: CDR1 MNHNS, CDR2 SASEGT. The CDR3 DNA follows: TGTGCCAGCAGCCTAGCGGAGAACACCGGGGAGCTGTTTTTT. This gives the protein CASSLAENTGELFF.

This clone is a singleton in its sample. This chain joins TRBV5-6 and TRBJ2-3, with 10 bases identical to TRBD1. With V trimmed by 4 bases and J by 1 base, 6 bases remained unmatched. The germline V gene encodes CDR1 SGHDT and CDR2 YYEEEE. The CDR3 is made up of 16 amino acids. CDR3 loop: CASSPPGTGGTDTQYF. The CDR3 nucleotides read TGTGCCAGCAGCCCACCCGGGACAGGGGGCACAGATACGCAGTATTTT.

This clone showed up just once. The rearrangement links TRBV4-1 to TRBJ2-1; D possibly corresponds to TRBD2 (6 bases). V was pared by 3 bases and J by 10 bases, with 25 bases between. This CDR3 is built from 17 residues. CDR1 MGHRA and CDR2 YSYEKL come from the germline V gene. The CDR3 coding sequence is TGCGCCAGCAGCCAGGGACCCCTCGGAACGGGAGAGAAAGAGCAGTTCTTC. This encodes CASSQGPLGTGEKEQFF.

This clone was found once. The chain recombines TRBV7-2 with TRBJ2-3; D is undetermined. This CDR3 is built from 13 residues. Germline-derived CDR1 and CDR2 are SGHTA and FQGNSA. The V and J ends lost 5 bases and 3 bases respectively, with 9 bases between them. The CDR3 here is CASSPRVTDTQYF. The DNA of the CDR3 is TGTGCCAGCAGCCCCCGGGTTACAGATACGCAGTATTTT.

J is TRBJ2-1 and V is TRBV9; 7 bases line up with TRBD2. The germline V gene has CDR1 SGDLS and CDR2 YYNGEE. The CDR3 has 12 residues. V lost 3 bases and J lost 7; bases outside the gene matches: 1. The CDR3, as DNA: TGTGCCAGCAGCGGGGGGGGAAATGAGCAGTTCTTC. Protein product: CASSGGGNEQFF.

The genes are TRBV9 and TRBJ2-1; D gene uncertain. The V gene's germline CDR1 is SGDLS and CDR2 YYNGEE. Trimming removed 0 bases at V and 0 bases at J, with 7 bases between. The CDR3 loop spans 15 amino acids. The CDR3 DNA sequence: TGTGCCAGCAGCGTAGTAGAAAGCTCCTACAATGAGCAGTTCTTC. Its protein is CASSVVESSYNEQFF.

CDR3 DNA: TGTGCCAGCAGTGAGGGGGGTGGTGATACGCAGTATTTT. This translates into CASSEGGGDTQYF. The rearrangement links TRBV6-4 to TRBJ2-3, with D perhaps TRBD2 (6 bases). CDR3 length equals 13 residues. Trimming took off 3 bases at V and 6 bases at J, with 10 bases between the two ends. Germline CDR1 and CDR2: MRHNA and SNTAGT.

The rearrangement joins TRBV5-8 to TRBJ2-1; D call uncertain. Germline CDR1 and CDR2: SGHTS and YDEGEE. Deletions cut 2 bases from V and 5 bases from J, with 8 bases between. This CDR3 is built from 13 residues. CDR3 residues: CASSFLENNEQFF. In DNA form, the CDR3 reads TGTGCCAGCAGCTTTTTAGAGAACAATGAGCAGTTCTTC. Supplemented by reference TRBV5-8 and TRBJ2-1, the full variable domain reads EAGVTQSPTHLIKTRGQQATLRCSPISGHTSVYWYQQALGLGLQFLLWYDEGEERNRGNFPPRFSGRQFPNYSSELNVNALELEDSALYLCASSFLENNEQFFGPGTRLTVL.

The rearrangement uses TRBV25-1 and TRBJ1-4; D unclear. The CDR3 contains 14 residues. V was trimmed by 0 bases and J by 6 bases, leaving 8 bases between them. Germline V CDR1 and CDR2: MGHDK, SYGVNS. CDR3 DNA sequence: TGTGCCAGCAGTGAATATAGGACTGATGAAAAACTGTTTTTT. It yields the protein CASSEYRTDEKLFF.

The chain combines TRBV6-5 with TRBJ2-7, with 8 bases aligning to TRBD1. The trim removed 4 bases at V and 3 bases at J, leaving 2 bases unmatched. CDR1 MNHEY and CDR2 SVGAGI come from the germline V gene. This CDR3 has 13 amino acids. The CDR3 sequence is CASSWGQVYEQYF. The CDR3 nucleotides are TGTGCCAGCAGTTGGGGACAGGTCTACGAGCAGTACTTC.

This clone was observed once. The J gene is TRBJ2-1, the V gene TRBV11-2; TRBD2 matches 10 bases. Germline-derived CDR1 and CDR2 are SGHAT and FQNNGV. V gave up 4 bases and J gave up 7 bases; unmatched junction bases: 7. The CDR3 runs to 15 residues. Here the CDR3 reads CASSSLAGEENEQFF. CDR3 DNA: TGTGCCAGCAGCTCGCTAGCGGGAGAAGAAAATGAGCAGTTCTTC.

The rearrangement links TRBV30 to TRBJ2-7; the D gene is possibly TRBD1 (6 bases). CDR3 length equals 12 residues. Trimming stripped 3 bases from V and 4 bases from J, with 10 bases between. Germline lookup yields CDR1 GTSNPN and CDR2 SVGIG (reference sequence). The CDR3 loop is CAWSQGIYEQYF. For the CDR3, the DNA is TGTGCCTGGAGCCAGGGGATTTACGAGCAGTACTTC.

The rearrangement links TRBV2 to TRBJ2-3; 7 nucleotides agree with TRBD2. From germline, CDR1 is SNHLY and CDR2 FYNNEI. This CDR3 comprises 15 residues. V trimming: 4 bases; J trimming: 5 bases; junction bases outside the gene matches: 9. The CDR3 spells CASSGPLSGKDTQYF. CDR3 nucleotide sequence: TGTGCCAGCAGTGGACCTCTAAGCGGGAAAGATACGCAGTATTTT.

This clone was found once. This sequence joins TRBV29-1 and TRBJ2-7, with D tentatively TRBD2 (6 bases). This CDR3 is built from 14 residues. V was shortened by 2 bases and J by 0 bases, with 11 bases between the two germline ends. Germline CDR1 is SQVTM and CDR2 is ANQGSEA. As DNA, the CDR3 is TGCAGCGTTGAAATGGGGACTGGCTCCTACGAGCAGTACTTC. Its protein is CSVEMGTGSYEQYF.

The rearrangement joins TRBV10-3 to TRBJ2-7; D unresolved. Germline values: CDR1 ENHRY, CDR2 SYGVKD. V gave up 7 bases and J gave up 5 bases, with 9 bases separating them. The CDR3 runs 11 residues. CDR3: CAIKQLNEQYF. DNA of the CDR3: TGTGCCATCAAACAGCTGAACGAGCAGTACTTC.

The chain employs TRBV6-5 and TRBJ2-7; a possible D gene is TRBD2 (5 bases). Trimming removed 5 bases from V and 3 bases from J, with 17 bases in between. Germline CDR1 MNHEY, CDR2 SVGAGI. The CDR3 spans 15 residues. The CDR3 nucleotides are TGTGCCAGCAGTGCCCGGAGGACGGACTTCTACGAGCAGTACTTC. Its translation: CASSARRTDFYEQYF.